This T cell receptor (beta chain) was observed in a study of TIL therapy for anti-PD-1-resistant metastatic lung cancer. Study at large: Most patients had lung adenocarcinoma; four tumors were EGFR-mutant, two ALK-rearranged; half smoked currently or formerly. Whole-study results and caveats: Many TIL product clones were absent from baseline tumor, suggesting clonal contraction.

CDR1 and CDR2 from the germline V gene are KGHSH and LQKENI. CDR3 length equals 16 residues. J lost 2 bases, V lost 3 bases, and 10 bases had no gene match. The libraries were made with immunoSEQ v3. Here immunoSEQ multiplex PCR was the method, and the copy in TCRdb shows in-frame clones only, minus some. The sample lists 45,000 to 60,000 clones; 60% to 85% were seen once. Comment on this clone: Its antigen is undetermined.

The time point denotes: pre-treatment sample, taken before nivolumab and TIL therapy. Tumor tissue came from excised metastases, mostly pleural nodules or supraclavicular lymph nodes. This clonotype was sampled from a person between 30 and 80 years old with non-small cell lung cancer. The specimen comprised tumor tissue, sampled at baseline. The J gene is TRBJ2-7, the V gene TRBV18; 7 bases align to TRBD2. The CDR3, as DNA: TGTGCCAGCTCACCTCCTTCTAGCGGAGTAACCTACGAGCAGTACTTC. This codes for CASSPPSSGVTYEQYF.